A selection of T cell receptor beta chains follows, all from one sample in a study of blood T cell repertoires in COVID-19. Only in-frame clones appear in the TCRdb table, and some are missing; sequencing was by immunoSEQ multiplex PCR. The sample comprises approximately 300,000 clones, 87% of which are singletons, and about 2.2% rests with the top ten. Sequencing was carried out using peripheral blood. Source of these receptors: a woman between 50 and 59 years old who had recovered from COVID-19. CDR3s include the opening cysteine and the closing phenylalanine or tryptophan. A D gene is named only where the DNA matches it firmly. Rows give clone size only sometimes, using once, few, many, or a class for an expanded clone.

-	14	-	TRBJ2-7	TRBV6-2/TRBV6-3	TGTGCCAGCAGTTACTCTGGAGTCTCCTACGAGCAGTACTTC	CASSYSGVSYEQYF
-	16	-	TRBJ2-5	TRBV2	TGTGCCATCGAAGCAGGTGCGAGAAAGTACCAAGAGACCCAGTACTTC	CAIEAGARKYQETQYF
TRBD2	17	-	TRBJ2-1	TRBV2	TGTGCCAGCATGGTCGGTGAGCGGGGGGGCTCCTACAATGAGCAGTTCTTC	CASMVGERGGSYNEQFF
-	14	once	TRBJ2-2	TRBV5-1	TGCGCCAGCAGTACTGTCCTGAACACCGGGGAGCTGTTTTTT	CASSTVLNTGELFF
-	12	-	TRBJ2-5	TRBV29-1	TGCAGCGTTGTTGTACAGGGAGAGACCCAGTACTTC	CSVVVQGETQYF
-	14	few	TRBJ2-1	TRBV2	TGTGCCAGCAGTGAAGGCAGGGGAAGGAAGGAGCAGTTCTTC	CASSEGRGRKEQFF
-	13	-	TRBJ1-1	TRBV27	TGTGCCAGCAGTCCTAAGTGGACAGATGAAGCTTTCTTT	CASSPKWTDEAFF
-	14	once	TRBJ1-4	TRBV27	TGTGCCAGCAGTACACAGGGTCGGCGGGAAAAACTGTTTTTT	CASSTQGRREKLFF
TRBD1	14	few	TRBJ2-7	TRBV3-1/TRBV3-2	TGTGCCAGCACCCCCCGGGACAGCCGCGGCGAGCAGTACTTC	CASTPRDSRGEQYF
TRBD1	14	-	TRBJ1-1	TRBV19	TGTGCCAGTACCGCCGGGACAGGGGTAACTGAAGCTTTCTTT	CASTAGTGVTEAFF
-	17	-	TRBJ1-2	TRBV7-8	TGTGCCAGCAGCTTTGGTATTTGGCGACAGACAGACTATGGCTACACCTTC	CASSFGIWRQTDYGYTF
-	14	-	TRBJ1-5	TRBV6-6	TGTGCCAGCAGTTACCCGGCCGGGGATCAGCCCCAGCATTTT	CASSYPAGDQPQHF
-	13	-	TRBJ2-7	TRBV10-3	TGTGCCTCCGGGCCGGGACTTTCCTACGAGCAGTACTTC	CASGPGLSYEQYF
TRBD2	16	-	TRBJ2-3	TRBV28	TGTGCCAGCAGTTTTGCTGGCGGGGGGGAGGCAGATACGCAGTATTTT	CASSFAGGGEADTQYF
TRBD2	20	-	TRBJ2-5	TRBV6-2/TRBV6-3	TGTGCCAGCAGTTACCCCCCTACTAGCGGGGGGGCCGGGGACCAAGAGACCCAGTACTTC	CASSYPPTSGGAGDQETQYF
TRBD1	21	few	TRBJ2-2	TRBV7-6	TGTGCCAGCAGCTTAGTAAGAGGACAGGGTGCGGGTCTGGGCGATCCCGGGGAGCTGTTTTTT	CASSLVRGQGAGLGDPGELFF
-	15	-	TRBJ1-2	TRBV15	TGTGCCACCAGCAGAGATACAGGAGCCGCCTATGGCTACACCTTC	CATSRDTGAAYGYTF
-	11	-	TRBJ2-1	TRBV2	TGTGCCAGCAGTCCTTACAATGAGCAGTTCTTC	CASSPYNEQFF
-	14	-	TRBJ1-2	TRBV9	TGTGCCAGCAGCGTAGCGGAGGACAGAGGAGGCTACACCTTC	CASSVAEDRGGYTF
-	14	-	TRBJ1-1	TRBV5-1	TGCGCCAGCAGCTTGGGACACCCTTACACTGAAGCTTTCTTT	CASSLGHPYTEAFF
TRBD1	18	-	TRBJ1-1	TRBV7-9	TGTGCCAGCAGCTTACCTCCGGGACAGGGGGCGGCTGATACTGAAGCTTTCTTT	CASSLPPGQGAADTEAFF
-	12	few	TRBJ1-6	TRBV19	TGTGCCAGTAACACAGGGTTATCACCCCTCCACTTT	CASNTGLSPLHF
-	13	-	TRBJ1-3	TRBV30	TGTGCCTGCCTACTCTCGGGTCGAAACACCATATATTTT	CACLLSGRNTIYF
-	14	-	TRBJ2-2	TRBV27	TGTGCCAGCAGTTTACTCGGACTTGGCGGGGAGCTGTTTTTT	CASSLLGLGGELFF
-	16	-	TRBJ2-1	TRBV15	TGTGCCACCAGCATCGGACTTTCTAAAGCCTACAATGAGCAGTTCTTC	CATSIGLSKAYNEQFF
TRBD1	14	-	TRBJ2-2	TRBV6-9	TGTGCCCTTCTCCGACAGGGTTCCCCCGGGGAGCTGTTTTTT	CALLRQGSPGELFF
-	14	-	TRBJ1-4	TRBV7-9	TGTGCCAGCAGCTTAGCAGAGGCTCCGCAAAAACTGTTTTTT	CASSLAEAPQKLFF
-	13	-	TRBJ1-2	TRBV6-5	TGTGCCAGCAGTCCGGGGGGGAACTATGGCTACACCTTC	CASSPGGNYGYTF
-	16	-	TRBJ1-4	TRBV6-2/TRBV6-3	TGTGCCAGCAGTTACGATCCGGGGGGCCCGGAAGAAAAACTGTTTTTT	CASSYDPGGPEEKLFF
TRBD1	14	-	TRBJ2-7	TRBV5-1	TGCGCCAGCAGCACCCGACAGGGTCCCTACGAGCAGTACTTC	CASSTRQGPYEQYF